One T cell receptor beta chain is described in this entry. The target antigen is unknown. The data derive from a study of beta chain features in type 1 diabetes. Across the whole study: Over all samples combined, 107,917,701 sorted cells were examined. Study results and limitations: A moderate, significant TCRB CDR3 shortening appeared in type 1 diabetes across four CD4+ subsets.

TCRB transcripts that were expressed got sequenced, as all of the isolated RNA had been reverse transcribed. Clones were sequenced by immunoSEQ multiplex PCR, and TCRdb holds only the in-frame ones, with some missing. Of about 170,000 clones listed, 7% to 9% are singletons. Germline CDR1 WSHSY, CDR2 SAAADI. Trimming stripped 3 bases from V and 6 bases from J, with 9 bases between. The CDR3 covers 12 residues. Sorting based on CD45RO/CCR7/CD25/CD127/CD95/CD27 separated CD4+ naive, central memory, regulatory and stem cell-like memory cells. The chain uses TRBV10-2 and TRBJ2-7, with D possibly being TRBD2 (5 bases). This clonotype originated in a man aged 18 to 30 with type 1 diabetes. The sequenced material came from central memory CD4+ T cells from blood. The CDR3 is CASSDSGSEQYF. CDR3 sequence (DNA): TGCGCCAGCAGTGACTCGGGGAGCGAGCAGTACTTC.